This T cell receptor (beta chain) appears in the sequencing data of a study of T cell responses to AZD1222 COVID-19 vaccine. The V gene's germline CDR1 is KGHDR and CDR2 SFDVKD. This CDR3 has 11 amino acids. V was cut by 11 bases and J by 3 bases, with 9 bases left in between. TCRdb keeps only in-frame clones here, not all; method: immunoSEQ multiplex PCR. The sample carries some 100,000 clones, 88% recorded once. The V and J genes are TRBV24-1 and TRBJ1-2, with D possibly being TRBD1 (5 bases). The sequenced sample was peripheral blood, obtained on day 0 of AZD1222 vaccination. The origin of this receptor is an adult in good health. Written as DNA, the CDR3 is TGTGCCATCAGGGATGACTATGGCTACACCTTC. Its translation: CAIRDDYGYTF.